The clone carrying this T cell receptor (beta chain) was counted between two and nine times. The antigen remains unidentified. The method was immunoSEQ multiplex PCR; TCRdb's version includes in-frame clones alone and lacks a portion of them. This table holds roughly 100,000 clones, approximately 88% found once. The data were obtained in a study of T cell responses to AZD1222 COVID-19 vaccine. Overall study findings and caveats: Nearly half of spike-specific TCRs reportedly target unmutated variant regions. CD4 TCRs covered the whole spike, strongest at regions 160-218 and 743-854.

This CDR3 region has 18 residues. With V trimmed by 1 base and J by 3 bases, 15 bases remained unmatched. Germline V gene lookup returns CDR1 LGHNA and CDR2 YNFKEQ. The source material was peripheral blood, sampled on day 0 of AZD1222 vaccination. The chain combines TRBV4-2 with TRBJ2-7; 7 bases align to TRBD2. This receptor was identified in an adult in good health. The CDR3 region is CASSQAVGFGEGLYEQYF. The CDR3, as DNA: TGTGCCAGCAGCCAAGCGGTGGGGTTCGGGGAGGGCCTCTACGAGCAGTACTTC.